This TCR beta chain appears in the sequencing data of a study of human T cells and chemical hapten exposure. TCRdb independently ran MiXCR on the RACE reads; one entry per CDR3 protein. The table lists roughly 51,000 distinct CDR3 sequences, roughly a tenth of them singletons. Time point denoted: pre-sensitization, week 0. Treatment: therapeutic diphenylcyclopropenone sensitization with weekly scalp DPC. The CDR3 sequence is 17 residues long. This chain joins TRBV12-2 and TRBJ2-2. TRBV12-2 is a pseudogene. This receptor was taken from a man between 35 and 55 years old with alopecia areata. Some clones in this sample may be carry-over from other donors' samples. The sequencing used whole blood, collected in connection with sensitization to the hapten diphenylcyclopropenone (DPC). This chain's CDR3 is CASRRPLYYLLTGELFF. The CDR3 bases are TGTGCAAGTCGCCGACCACTTTACTACTTACTCACCGGGGAGCTGTTTTTT.